The clone carrying this TCR beta chain was seen once. Its antigen is still unknown. Germline CDR1 and CDR2: SGHTA and FQGNSA. The CDR3 has 15 amino acids. Trimming left V 5 bases short and J 0 bases short, with 13 bases between. The sample originates from a study of shared clonotypes between healthy human individuals. Sequencing used immunoSEQ multiplex PCR; TCRdb keeps in-frame clones, though not all of them. The sample shows 330,000 or so clones, more than 60% of them seen only once. Study results and limitations: When naive CD4 clonotypes were compared across four donors, about 5% were shared. What rarefaction showed was incomplete sorted-subset sequencing despite large depth.

The J gene is TRBJ1-1, the V gene TRBV7-2; no clear D. Sequenced material: memory CD4+ T cells sorted from blood. Regarding subset: CD45RA-negative fraction. The sequence came from a man in his thirties or forties in good health. CDR3 amino acids: CASSPMGRLNTEAFF. The CDR3, as DNA: TGTGCCAGCAGCCCCATGGGTAGGCTGAACACTGAAGCTTTCTTT.